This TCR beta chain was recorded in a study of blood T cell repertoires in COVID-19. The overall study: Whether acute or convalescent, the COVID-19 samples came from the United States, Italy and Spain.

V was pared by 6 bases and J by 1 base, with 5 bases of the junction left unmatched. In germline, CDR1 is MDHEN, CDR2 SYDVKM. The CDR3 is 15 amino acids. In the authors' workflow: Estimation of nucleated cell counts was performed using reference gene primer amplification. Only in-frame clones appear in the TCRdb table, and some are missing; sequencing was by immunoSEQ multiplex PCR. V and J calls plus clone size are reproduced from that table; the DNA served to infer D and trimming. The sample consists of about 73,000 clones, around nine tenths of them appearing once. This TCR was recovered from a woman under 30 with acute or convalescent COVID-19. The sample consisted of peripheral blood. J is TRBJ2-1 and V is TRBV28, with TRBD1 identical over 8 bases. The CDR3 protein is CASSSDRVSYNEQFF. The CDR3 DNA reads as TGTGCCAGCAGCTCGGACAGGGTTTCCTACAATGAGCAGTTCTTC.